These T cell receptor beta chains were read from a single sample in a study of blood T cell repertoires in COVID-19. Clones were sequenced by immunoSEQ multiplex PCR, and TCRdb holds only the in-frame ones, with some missing. Among tens of thousands of clones listed, 70% to 90% were seen once. The sample was peripheral blood. The receptors shown here come from a woman aged 45-65 years with COVID-19, enrolled during active disease. Each CDR3 is given with its conserved first and last residue. D genes are given only for firm matches. Clone size appears in some rows only: once, few, many, or a class for an expanded clone.

CDR3aa,CDR3nt,abundance,j_gene,v_gene,d_gene
CASSGQGSGLAGLTDTQYF,TGTGCCAGTTCGGGACAGGGCAGCGGACTAGCGGGGCTCACAGATACGCAGTATTTT,once,TRBJ2-3,TRBV19,TRBD2
CAWSLRDRVFYEQYF,TGTGCCTGGAGCCTCCGGGACAGGGTTTTCTACGAGCAGTACTTC,once,TRBJ2-7,TRBV30,TRBD1
CASTSSGSEQYF,TGTGCCAGCACCTCTAGCGGGAGCGAGCAGTACTTC,-,TRBJ2-7,TRBV28,TRBD2
CASSLASLAYEQFF,TGCGCCAGCAGCTTGGCCTCTCTAGCATATGAGCAGTTCTTC,-,TRBJ2-1,TRBV5-1,-
CASKRGTNEKLFF,TGTGCCAGCAAAAGGGGGACTAATGAAAAACTGTTTTTT,-,TRBJ1-4,TRBV11-3,-
CASSLFPRGRTSGSNTRYEQFF,TGTGCCAGCAGCTTATTCCCCAGGGGGCGAACTAGCGGGAGTAATACGCGGTATGAGCAGTTCTTC,-,TRBJ2-1,TRBV7-3,TRBD2
CASSVGGKNIQYF,TGTGCCAGCAGTGTGGGGGGCAAAAACATTCAGTACTTC,-,TRBJ2-4,TRBV2,-
CAWSVLETQYF,TGTGCCTGGAGTGTACTGGAGACCCAGTACTTC,-,TRBJ2-5,TRBV30,-
CASSLQGVDSPLHF,TGTGCCAGCAGTTTGCAGGGGGTGGATTCACCCCTCCACTTT,-,TRBJ1-6,TRBV6-5,TRBD1
CASSELTGVGEQYF,TGTGCCAGCAGTGAATTGACAGGCGTGGGCGAGCAGTACTTC,-,TRBJ2-7,TRBV6-1,-
CASSVTSGRGGTEAFF,TGTGCCAGCAGCGTAACCTCCGGGAGGGGGGGCACTGAAGCTTTCTTT,-,TRBJ1-1,TRBV9,-
CSVSQGARTDTQYF,TGCAGCGTCTCACAGGGGGCACGCACAGATACGCAGTATTTT,-,TRBJ2-3,TRBV29-1,TRBD1
CASSPARGLTDTQYF,TGTGCCAGCAGCCCTGCAAGAGGGCTGACAGATACGCAGTATTTT,-,TRBJ2-3,TRBV7-2,-
CASSLVGQGAETQYF,TGCGCCAGCAGCTTGGTGGGACAGGGTGCGGAGACCCAGTACTTC,few,TRBJ2-5,TRBV5-1,TRBD1
CASSPRGSGRGVQYF,TGTGCCAGCAGCCCCCGGGGTAGCGGGAGAGGAGTTCAGTACTTC,-,TRBJ2-4,TRBV11-2,TRBD2
CASSRDWTGSSGANVLTF,TGCGCCAGCAGCCGAGACTGGACAGGGAGCTCTGGGGCCAACGTCCTGACTTTC,-,TRBJ2-6,TRBV4-3,TRBD1
CASSGQVEQYF,TGTGCCAGCAGTGGTCAGGTGGAGCAGTACTTC,-,TRBJ2-7,TRBV2,-
CASNTNRRAEAFF,TGTGCCAGCAATACCAACAGGCGCGCTGAAGCTTTCTTT,once,TRBJ1-1,TRBV2,-
CASSLPGSQPQHF,TGTGCCAGCAGTTTACCGGGTAGTCAGCCCCAGCATTTT,-,TRBJ1-5,TRBV28,-
CASGGGVDHQETQYF,TGCGCCAGCGGGGGAGGGGTGGACCACCAAGAGACCCAGTACTTC,-,TRBJ2-5,TRBV5-1,TRBD2
CATGNITKQYF,TGTGCCACCGGGAATATTACGAAGCAGTACTTC,-,TRBJ2-7,TRBV10-3,-
CASSPSSPEGRTDTQYF,TGTGCCAGCAGCCCCTCGTCCCCTGAGGGTCGCACAGATACGCAGTATTTT,few,TRBJ2-3,TRBV28,-
CASSIWGLAVPTYEQYF,TGTGCCAGTAGTATATGGGGACTAGCGGTGCCCACCTACGAGCAGTACTTC,-,TRBJ2-7,TRBV19,TRBD2
CASTSGGPLRSTEAFF,TGCGCCAGCACCTCCGGTGGCCCTCTCCGGAGCACTGAAGCTTTCTTT,-,TRBJ1-1,TRBV5-1,-
CASSLDTAVGEQFF,TGTGCCAGCAGCTTGGATACAGCTGTCGGCGAGCAGTTCTTC,-,TRBJ2-1,TRBV5-4,-
CASSLIQGNQPQHF,TGTGCCAGCAGTCTAATACAGGGGAATCAGCCCCAGCATTTT,-,TRBJ1-5,TRBV6-5,TRBD1
CASSPTGTSGSGGELFF,TGTGCCAGCAGTCCCACCGGGACTAGCGGGTCGGGTGGGGAGCTGTTTTTT,-,TRBJ2-2,TRBV4-2,TRBD2
CSGDFGTQYF,TGCAGCGGAGACTTTGGAACGCAGTATTTT,-,TRBJ2-3,TRBV29-1,-
CASSPEASGSDEQYF,TGTGCCAGCAGCCCCGAAGCTAGCGGATCGGACGAGCAGTACTTC,once,TRBJ2-7,TRBV9,TRBD2
CASSVGLADYEQYF,TGTGCCAGCAGCGTGGGACTAGCGGACTACGAGCAGTACTTC,-,TRBJ2-7,TRBV5-8,TRBD2
CASSRGQAGNEQFF,TGTGCCAGCAGTCGGGGACAGGCCGGGAATGAGCAGTTCTTC,few,TRBJ2-1,TRBV16,TRBD1
CASGESLRTIYF,TGCGCCAGCGGTGAGAGTTTACGCACCATATATTTT,-,TRBJ1-3,TRBV5-1,-
CASSQGVGLINEKLFF,TGCGCCAGCAGCCAAGGGGTGGGACTGATTAATGAAAAACTGTTTTTT,-,TRBJ1-4,TRBV4-1,-
CASKQTSGTFYEQYF,TGCGCCAGCAAACAGACTAGCGGGACTTTCTACGAGCAGTACTTC,-,TRBJ2-7,TRBV5-1,TRBD2
CASSLTSANYEQYF,TGTGCCAGCAGCTTGACTAGCGCGAACTACGAGCAGTACTTC,-,TRBJ2-7,TRBV5-4,TRBD2